Presented here are 25 T cell receptor beta chains from one specimen sequenced in a study of blood T cell repertoires in COVID-19. Here immunoSEQ multiplex PCR was the method, and the copy in TCRdb shows in-frame clones only, minus some. The table has 130,000 or so clones, roughly 89% seen once. Sequenced sample: PBMCs or T cells enriched from blood (not recorded which). The source of these receptors is a woman under 40 who had recovered from COVID-19.

J is TRBJ2-1 and V is TRBV24-1; tentative D call: TRBD2 (5 bases). The CDR3 is 13 residues long. V lost 5 bases to trimming and J lost 3 bases, with 7 bases between them. Germline CDR1 and CDR2: KGHDR and SFDVKD. CDR3 residues: CATSVSGYNEQFF. CDR3 bases: TGTGCCACCAGTGTGAGCGGCTACAATGAGCAGTTCTTC.

The V gene is TRBV27, the J gene TRBJ1-3; TRBD1 is a possible D gene (6 bases). The V end was cut by 8 bases, the J end by 1 base, with 18 bases between. The CDR3 extends over 16 amino acids. CDR1 is MNHEY, CDR2 SMNVEV, per germline (reference sequence). The CDR3 spells CASGRVGGASGNTIYF. The CDR3 region has the DNA TGTGCCAGCGGGCGGGTCGGGGGGGCTTCTGGAAACACCATATATTTT.

The V gene is TRBV18, the J gene TRBJ2-1; the match to TRBD1 covers 7 bases. This CDR3 region has 16 residues. With V trimmed by 1 base and J by 7 bases, 10 bases remained unmatched. Looked up from germline, CDR1 is KGHSH and CDR2 is LQKENI. The CDR3 DNA follows: TGTGCCAGCTCACCACGAACGACAGGGACGGGGAATGAGCAGTTCTTC. As protein: CASSPRTTGTGNEQFF.

This clone was observed a handful of times. The J gene is TRBJ2-7, the V gene TRBV18; 7 bases match TRBD2. Unmatched junction bases numbered 12, after V lost 4 bases and J lost 3 bases. The V gene's germline CDR1 is KGHSH and CDR2 LQKENI. The CDR3 totals 16 residues. CDR3 sequence: CASSLGEGRGVYEQYF. The DNA of the CDR3 is TGTGCCAGCTCACTCGGTGAAGGACGGGGGGTCTACGAGCAGTACTTC.

A single count supports this clone. The V gene is TRBV18, the J gene TRBJ2-2; maybe TRBD1 (5 bases). This CDR3 contains 14 residues. V was trimmed by 3 bases and J by 4 bases, leaving 9 bases between them. Per the germline V gene, CDR1 is KGHSH and CDR2 is LQKENI. The CDR3 loop reads CASSPRRVTGELFF. In nucleotides, the CDR3 is TGTGCCAGCTCACCGCGCAGGGTCACCGGGGAGCTGTTTTTT.

The V gene is TRBV4-2, the J gene TRBJ2-2; TRBD2 aligns across 9 bases. This CDR3 has 15 amino acids. The V gene end was trimmed by 4 bases and the J gene end by 1 base; junction bases not matched to a gene: 1. Germline V lookup: CDR1 LGHNA, CDR2 YNFKEQ. CDR3 loop: CASSLTSGNTGELFF. CDR3 in DNA: TGTGCCAGCAGCCTGACTAGCGGGAACACCGGGGAGCTGTTTTTT.

Written as DNA, the CDR3 is TGTGCCAGCAGCTTGGAGTGGGGGGCCTACGAGCAGTACTTC. Translating gives CASSLEWGAYEQYF. The rearrangement links TRBV5-5 to TRBJ2-7; tentative D call: TRBD2 (6 bases). Germline loops: CDR1 SGHKS, CDR2 YYEKEE (reference sequence). The CDR3 runs 14 residues. V lost 0 bases and J 2 bases, leaving 9 bases between the germline ends.

V gene TRBV19 combines with J gene TRBJ2-2; 7 bases line up with TRBD1. The trim removed 2 bases at V and 1 base at J, leaving 4 bases unmatched. The V gene's germline CDR1 is LNHDA and CDR2 SQIVND (reference sequence). CDR3 length equals 16 residues. The CDR3 is CASSITRTGNTGELFF. The CDR3, as DNA: TGTGCCAGTAGTATAACCCGGACAGGGAACACCGGGGAGCTGTTTTTT.

The genes are TRBV29-1 and TRBJ2-1, with a tentative D call TRBD2 (5 bases). Germline CDR1 and CDR2: SQVTM and ANQGSEA. Trimming shortened V by 4 bases and J by 3 bases, and 10 bases separated the two germline ends. The CDR3 has 13 amino acids. The CDR3 bases are TGCAGCGTTGCTCGGGGTCTCTACAATGAGCAGTTCTTC. Translated, it gives CSVARGLYNEQFF.

The chain links TRBV5-4 to TRBJ2-7; TRBD2 aligns across 13 bases. Germline V lookup: CDR1 SGHNT, CDR2 YYREEE (reference sequence). V lost 4 bases, J lost 7 bases, and 17 bases stayed unmatched. The CDR3 loop spans 18 amino acids. The CDR3 sequence is CASSPRLAGGTDSREQYF. The CDR3, as DNA: TGTGCCAGCAGCCCCCGACTAGCGGGAGGAACTGATTCGAGAGAGCAGTACTTC.

The rearrangement links TRBV10-1 to TRBJ1-1; 11 bases agree with TRBD1. V lost 7 bases, J lost 1 base, and 11 bases stayed unmatched. The V gene's germline CDR1 is WNHNN and CDR2 SYGVQD (reference sequence). This CDR3 has 17 amino acids. Here the CDR3 DNA reads TGCGCCAGCAATACTAGGACAGGGGGCTCGGGGAACACTGAAGCTTTCTTT. As protein: CASNTRTGGSGNTEAFF.

V and J are TRBV7-2 and TRBJ2-4; 7 bases agree with TRBD1. The CDR3 length is 16 residues. After removal of 5 bases from V and 6 bases from J, the junction contained 13 bases not matched to a gene. Germline lookup yields CDR1 SGHTA and CDR2 FQGNSA. CDR3 sequence (DNA): TGTGCCAGCAGCAAACAGTTACAGGGGTGGGGAAACATTCAGTACTTC. Protein product: CASSKQLQGWGNIQYF.

The chain joins TRBV7-2 to TRBJ1-5, with 10 bases that match TRBD1. The CDR3 has 16 amino acids. Looked up from germline, CDR1 is SGHTA and CDR2 is FQGNSA. J gave up 3 bases and V 2 bases, and 4 bases lay outside the gene matches. The CDR3 region is CASSLSGTGANQPQHF. CDR3 sequence (DNA): TGTGCCAGCAGCTTAAGCGGGACAGGGGCCAATCAGCCCCAGCATTTT.

The chain carries TRBV10-3 and TRBJ1-2; 7 bases align to TRBD1. The CDR3 consists of 16 residues. V shed 5 bases, J shed 3 bases, and the junction held 12 bases outside the gene matches. The germline CDR1 and CDR2 sequences are ENHRY and SYGVKD. CDR3 amino acids: CAISQQVTGMDYGYTF. The CDR3 nucleotides read TGTGCCATCAGTCAACAAGTGACAGGGATGGACTATGGCTACACCTTC.

The V call is TRBV18, the J call TRBJ2-2; TRBD1 agrees at 10 bases. Germline V gives CDR1 KGHSH, CDR2 LQKENI. Trimming cost V 5 bases and J 4 bases; bases outside gene matches: 7. The length of the CDR3 is 16 residues. The CDR3: CASSFPTGGFTGELFF. CDR3 sequence (DNA): TGTGCCAGCTCATTTCCGACAGGGGGCTTCACCGGGGAGCTGTTTTTT.

This clone occurred a few times. The gene calls are TRBV2 and TRBJ2-2; 8 bases map to TRBD2. CDR1 is SNHLY and CDR2 is FYNNEI in the germline V gene. The CDR3 sequence is 15 residues long. V shed 6 bases and J 4 bases; nucleotides not matched to a gene: 7. The CDR3 loop is CASRLAGPTTGELFF. The CDR3 nucleotides are TGTGCCAGCAGGTTAGCGGGACCAACCACCGGGGAGCTGTTTTTT.

This clone was counted only a few times. The chain has TRBV11-2 and TRBJ2-7, with D hard to call. Trimming left V 1 base short and J 3 bases short, with 10 bases between. Germline V lookup: CDR1 SGHAT, CDR2 FQNNGV. CDR3 length: 14 amino acids. The DNA for the CDR3 is TGTGCCAGCAGCTTAGGGGCCCTCAACTACGAGCAGTACTTC. This gives the protein CASSLGALNYEQYF.

The chain joins TRBV4-1 to TRBJ1-3; D might be TRBD1 (6 bases). Trimming stripped 4 bases from V and 5 bases from J, with 15 bases between. This CDR3 has 15 amino acids. Germline V lookup: CDR1 MGHRA, CDR2 YSYEKL. As DNA, the CDR3 is TGCGCCAGCAGCCCGACCGGGACACAGAGAAACACCATATATTTT. Protein product: CASSPTGTQRNTIYF.

A note on this clone: The junction differs from germline at one of its ends, possibly a read error. This rearrangement joins TRBV5-1 to TRBJ1-1; D may be TRBD1 (6 bases). This CDR3 has 13 amino acids. Germline lookup yields CDR1 SGHRS and CDR2 YFSETQ. CDR3 loop: CASSYGRDTQAFF. CDR3 bases: TGCGCCAGCAGCTACGGACGGGACACTCAAGCTTTCTTT. Filled out from reference TRBV5-1 and TRBJ1-1, the complete variable domain reads KAGVTQTPRYLIKTRGQQVTLSCSPISGHRSVSWYQQTPGQGLQFLFEYFSETQRNKGNFPGRFSGRQFSNSRSEMNVSTLELGDSALYLCASSYGRDTQAFFGQGTRLTVV.

The chain couples TRBV6-5 to TRBJ1-5; D remains ambiguous. V lost 2 bases and J 0 bases, leaving 11 bases between the germline ends. Germline CDR1 reads MNHEY; CDR2 reads SVGAGI. This CDR3 is 16 amino acids long. CDR3 in DNA: TGTGCCAGCAGTTACAATGGCGGTCCTAGCAATCAGCCCCAGCATTTT. This sequence encodes CASSYNGGPSNQPQHF.

V usage is TRBV18 and J usage is TRBJ2-7; D call uncertain. The germline V gene has CDR1 KGHSH and CDR2 LQKENI. CDR3 size: 12 residues. The germline V and J ends were trimmed by 2 bases and 6 bases, with 8 bases remaining between them. CDR3 amino acids: CASSPLGVEQYF. The CDR3 bases are TGTGCCAGCTCACCATTGGGCGTCGAGCAGTACTTC.

The V call is TRBV12-3 or TRBV12-4, the J call TRBJ1-1, with D possibly TRBD1 on 5 matching bases. The CDR3 has 11 residues. Trimming removed 8 bases at V and 5 bases at J, with 9 bases between. CDR3 sequence reads: CASRGETEAFF. In DNA, the CDR3 is TGTGCCAGCCGGGGGGAGACTGAAGCTTTCTTT.

The chain couples TRBV28 to TRBJ2-7, with D possibly being TRBD2 (6 bases). This CDR3 has 16 residues. Trimming took off 5 bases at V and 3 bases at J, with 20 bases between the two ends. Germline CDR1 reads MDHEN; CDR2 reads SYDVKM. The chain's CDR3 is CASSPAGDLSFYEQYF. The CDR3 nucleotides read TGTGCCAGCAGTCCCGCCGGGGACTTATCTTTCTACGAGCAGTACTTC.

J is TRBJ2-7 and V is TRBV7-2; no clear D. CDR1 is SGHTA and CDR2 is FQGNSA in the germline V gene. The CDR3 consists of 12 residues. Trimming cost V 4 bases and J 7 bases, with 11 bases left between them. The CDR3 bases are TGTGCCAGCAGCTCCGGCCCCGGGGAGCAGTACTTC. It translates to CASSSGPGEQYF.

The V and J genes are TRBV7-8 and TRBJ1-2; TRBD1 agrees at 7 bases. Per germline, CDR1 SGHVS and CDR2 FQNEAQ. The CDR3 loop spans 14 amino acids. The junction had 4 bases not matched to a gene; V was cut back by 5 bases and J by 1 base. In DNA, the CDR3 is TGTGCCAGCAGCCCAAACAGGGGTAACTATGGCTACACCTTC. Its protein is CASSPNRGNYGYTF.